The clone carrying this TCR beta chain was picked up a small number of times. Time point reported: newly diagnosed GD, antithyroid drugs for less than 3 months. Preparation of the TCR library used RNA extracted from PBMCs. These data belong to a study of regulatory T cells in long-lasting Graves disease. On the study more broadly: Antithyroid drug exposure in newly diagnosed Graves' patients had lasted under 3 months.

This CDR3 spans 16 amino acids. The germline V gene encodes CDR1 SQVTM and CDR2 ANQGSEA. The V segment lost 0 bases and the J segment 5 bases; nucleotides outside the gene matches: 12. Through Arm-PCR of CDR3 regions and iRepertoire HTBI primers, TCR beta libraries were built. TCRdb analysed the multiplex PCR reads with MiXCR anew, one entry per CDR3 protein. Of over 500,000 distinct CDR3 sequences in the sample, around 15% are singletons; the top ten hold around 19%. The data were also submitted as part of a second study, on T cells in Graves' hyperthyroidism and ophthalmopathy.

The specimen comprised peripheral blood mononuclear cells (PBMCs), sampled at new diagnosis, from a patient treated with antithyroid drugs. The clonotype originates from a woman aged 25 to 45 with Graves disease. This sequence joins TRBV29-1 and TRBJ2-5; 7 bases agree with TRBD1. Here the CDR3 DNA reads TGCAGCGTTGAAGATCCGGCAGGGGGTCGTCAGGAGACCCAGTACTTC. Protein: CSVEDPAGGRQETQYF.